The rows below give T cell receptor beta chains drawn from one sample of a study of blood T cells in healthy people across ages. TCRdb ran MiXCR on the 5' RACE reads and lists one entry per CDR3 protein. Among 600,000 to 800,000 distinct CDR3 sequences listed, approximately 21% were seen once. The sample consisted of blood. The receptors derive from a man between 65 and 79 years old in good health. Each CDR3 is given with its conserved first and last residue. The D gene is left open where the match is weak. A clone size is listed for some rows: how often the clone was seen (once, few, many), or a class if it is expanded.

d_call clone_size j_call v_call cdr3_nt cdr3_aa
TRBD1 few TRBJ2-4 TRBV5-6 TGTGCCAGCAGCTTGGAACAGGGGGCTCTGCCCAAAAACATTCAGTACTTC CASSLEQGALPKNIQYF
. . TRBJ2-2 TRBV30 TGTGCCTGGAGTGTACCCCTTAACACCGGGGAGCTGTTTTTT CAWSVPLNTGELFF
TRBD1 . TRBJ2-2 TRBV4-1 TGCGCCAGCAGCCAAGAGGACAGGGGGCACGGGGAGCTGTTTTTT CASSQEDRGHGELFF
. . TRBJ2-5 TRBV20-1 TGCAGTGCTAGACCGGGACAACAAGAGACCCAGTACTTC CSARPGQQETQYF
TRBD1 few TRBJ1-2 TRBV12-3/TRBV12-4 TGTGCCAGCAGTTCCGGGACAGAGGACACCTTC CASSSGTEDTF
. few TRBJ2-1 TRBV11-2 TGTGCCTCCTCGGGGGCACGACTAGCCAATGAGCAGTTCTTC CASSGARLANEQFF
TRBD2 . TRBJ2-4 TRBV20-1 TGCAGTGCGGGAAGCGGGAGGGCCGTTGGCAAAAACATTCAGTACTTC CSAGSGRAVGKNIQYF
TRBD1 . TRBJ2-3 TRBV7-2 TGTGCCAGCAAAAAGACAGGGGAGGCAGATACGCAGTATTTT CASKKTGEADTQYF
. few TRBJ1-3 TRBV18 TGTGCCAGCTCACCAGTGCACTCTGGAAACACCATATATTTT CASSPVHSGNTIYF
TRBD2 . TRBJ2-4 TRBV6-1 TGTGCCAGCAGTAAACGGCCTGGGACTAGCGGGATGTCCATAGCCAAAAACATTCAGTACTTC CASSKRPGTSGMSIAKNIQYF
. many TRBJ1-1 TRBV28 TGTGCCTCCACGACAGGGAACACTGAAGCTTTCTTT CASTTGNTEAFF
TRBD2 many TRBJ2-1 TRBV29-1 TGCAGCGTTTCCGACCCTAGCGGGAGTGGGAATGAGCAGTTCTTC CSVSDPSGSGNEQFF
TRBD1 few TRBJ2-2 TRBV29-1 TGCTCCGGGACAGGGTACACCGGGGAGCTGTTTTTT CSGTGYTGELFF
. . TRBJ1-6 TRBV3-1 TGTGCCAGCAGCCAAGGACAGGTTAATTCACCCCTCCACTTT CASSQGQVNSPLHF
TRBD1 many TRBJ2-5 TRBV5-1 TGCGCCAGCAGCTTAACAACAGGGGTTGAGACCCAGTACTTC CASSLTTGVETQYF
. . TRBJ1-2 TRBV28 TGTGCCAGCAGTTATGCAAGGACTAACTATGGCTACACCTTC CASSYARTNYGYTF
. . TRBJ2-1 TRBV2 TGTGCCAGCAGTGGAGAGGTAGCGGCCCATGAGCAGTTCTTC CASSGEVAAHEQFF
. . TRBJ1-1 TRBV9 TGTGCCAGCAGCGTCTCAGGGGCCACTGAAGCTTTCTTT CASSVSGATEAFF
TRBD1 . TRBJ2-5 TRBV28 TGTGCCAGCAGTTTCGACAGGGCCCAAGAGACCCAGTACTTC CASSFDRAQETQYF
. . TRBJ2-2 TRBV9 TGTGCCAGCAGCGTCGGAAGGAGAGGGAACACCGGGGAGCTGTTTTTT CASSVGRRGNTGELFF
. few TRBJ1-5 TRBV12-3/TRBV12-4 TGTGCCAGCAGTTTAGGGGCCGGCCCCAATCAGCCCCAGCATTTT CASSLGAGPNQPQHF
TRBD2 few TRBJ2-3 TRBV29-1 TGCAGCGTGGGGGAGGGTGGAGGATCCTTCGATACGCAGTATTTT CSVGEGGGSFDTQYF
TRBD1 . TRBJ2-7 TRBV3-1 TGTGCCAGCAGCCTAGGACAGGGTTGGTACTTC CASSLGQGWYF
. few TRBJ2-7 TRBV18 TGTGCCAGCTCACCACCGGTGAATGCAGGATCCTACGAGCAGTACTTC CASSPPVNAGSYEQYF
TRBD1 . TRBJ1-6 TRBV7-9 TGTGCCAGCAGCGGCGGACAGGGAGGCCCTGGTTCACCCCTCCACTTT CASSGGQGGPGSPLHF
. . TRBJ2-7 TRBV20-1 TGCAGTGCTAGAGATCTAATGAAGCAGGGGACGAGCTACGAGCAGTACTTC CSARDLMKQGTSYEQYF
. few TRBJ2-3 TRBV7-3 TGTGCCAGCAGCTTAAGTCCTCGCGGGACCCCTCTCACAGATACGCAGTATTTT CASSLSPRGTPLTDTQYF
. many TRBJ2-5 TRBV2 TGTGCCAGCAGTGAGGATATAGCGGCCAAGGAAGAGACCCAGTACTTC CASSEDIAAKEETQYF
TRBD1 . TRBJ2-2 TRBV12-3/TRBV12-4 TGTGCCAGCAGTTTGGACAGGGGGCAGAACACCGGGGAGCTGTTTTTT CASSLDRGQNTGELFF
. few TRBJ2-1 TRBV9 TGTGCCAGCAGCGTAGTCGGGGGCCCCTACAATGAGCAGTTCTTC CASSVVGGPYNEQFF
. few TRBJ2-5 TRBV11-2 TGTGCCAGCAGCTTAGCCCGCTCCTGGGGCCAAGAGACCCAGTACTTC CASSLARSWGQETQYF
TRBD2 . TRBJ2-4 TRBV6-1 TGTGCCAGCAGTGAAGCGTTGCGGGAGGCCAAAAACATTCAGTACTTC CASSEALREAKNIQYF
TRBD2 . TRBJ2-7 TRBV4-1 TGCGCCAGCAGCCCTCAGCGGGAGGCTTACGAGCAGTACTTC CASSPQREAYEQYF
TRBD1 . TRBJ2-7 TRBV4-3 TGCGCCAGCAGCCAAGATCTTTTTGGCAGGGGGTGGTACGAGCAGTACTTC CASSQDLFGRGWYEQYF
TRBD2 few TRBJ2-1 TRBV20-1 TGCAGTGCTAGCGGTAGCGGGACAAACTACAATGAGCAGTTCTTC CSASGSGTNYNEQFF
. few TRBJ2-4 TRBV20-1 TGCAGTGCCCTAACTTGGGAGCTAGCCAAAAACATTCAGTACTTC CSALTWELAKNIQYF
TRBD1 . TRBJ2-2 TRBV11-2 TGTGCCAGCAGTTATGGACAGGGGAAGACCGGGGAGCTGTTTTTT CASSYGQGKTGELFF
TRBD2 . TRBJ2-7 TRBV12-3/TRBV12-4 TGTGCCAGCAGTCGACCGGGACTAGCGGCCTACGAGCAGTACTTC CASSRPGLAAYEQYF
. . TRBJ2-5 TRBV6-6 TGTGCCAGCAGTTCCCCGACCCTGCTCCAAGAGACCCAGTACTTC CASSSPTLLQETQYF
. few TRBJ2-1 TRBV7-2 TGTGCCAGCAGCTTAGGACTAGTGCAGTTCTTC CASSLGLVQFF
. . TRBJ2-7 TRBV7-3 TGTGCCAGCAGCTTAACTTGGGACACCTTATACCCCGACGAGCAGTACTTC CASSLTWDTLYPDEQYF
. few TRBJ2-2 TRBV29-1 TGCAGCGCCCAAAAGGGGGGGGAGCTGTTTTTT CSAQKGGELFF
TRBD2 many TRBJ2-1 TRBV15 TGTGCCACCAGCAGTCAACGGGGACTAGCGGTAAACAATGAGCAGTTCTTC CATSSQRGLAVNNEQFF
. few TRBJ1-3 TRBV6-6 TGTGCCAGCAGTTCTGGGGAGAGACTGGAAAACACCATATATTTT CASSSGERLENTIYF
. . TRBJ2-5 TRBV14 TGTGCCAGCAGCCAACAGCGGGTGGCAGAGACCCAGTACTTC CASSQQRVAETQYF